These T cell receptor beta chains were read from a single sample in a study of T cells after yellow fever vaccination. TCRdb reanalysed the 5' RACE reads using MiXCR and keeps one entry per CDR3 protein. Among approximately 160,000 distinct CDR3 sequences, roughly a tenth were seen once, and the ten largest hold approximately 35%. The input for sequencing was CD8+ T cells sorted from PBMCs, taken 45 days after the yellow fever booster vaccination. All receptors derive from a man aged 18 to 30 who received the YFV17D yellow fever vaccine. Both conserved end residues are part of each CDR3. The D gene is left open where the match is weak. The size field is filled for only some rows; it gives once, few, many or a size class.

size: .
J: TRBJ2-3
D: TRBD2
V: TRBV7-6
CDR3: CASSPLFTGLGTDTQYF
DNA: TGTGCCAGCAGCCCACTATTTACGGGACTAGGCACAGATACGCAGTATTTT

size: .
J: TRBJ2-1
D: .
V: TRBV4-3
CDR3: CASSQDRAGANEQFF
DNA: TGCGCCAGCAGCCAAGATCGAGCGGGTGCAAATGAGCAGTTCTTC

size: few
J: TRBJ1-2
D: TRBD1
V: TRBV29-1
CDR3: CSVDDRVIDANYGYTF
DNA: TGCAGCGTTGACGACAGGGTGATTGATGCTAACTATGGCTACACCTTC

size: .
J: TRBJ2-5
D: .
V: TRBV27
CDR3: CAPYNGEEETQYF
DNA: TGTGCCCCCTACAACGGGGAGGAAGAGACCCAGTACTTC

size: few
J: TRBJ2-5
D: .
V: TRBV20-1
CDR3: CSARPGLIQETQYF
DNA: TGCAGTGCTAGGCCCGGACTAATTCAAGAGACCCAGTACTTC

size: few
J: TRBJ1-2
D: .
V: TRBV4-1
CDR3: CASSSDGRANYGYTF
DNA: TGCGCCAGCAGCAGTGATGGGAGAGCTAACTATGGCTACACCTTC

size: few
J: TRBJ1-1
D: .
V: TRBV27
CDR3: CASKRGYTEAFF
DNA: TGTGCCAGCAAGAGGGGATACACTGAAGCTTTCTTT

size: .
J: TRBJ2-2
D: TRBD2
V: TRBV5-1
CDR3: CASSTGLAGWNTGELFF
DNA: TGCGCCAGCAGCACCGGACTAGCGGGGTGGAACACCGGGGAGCTGTTTTTT

size: few
J: TRBJ1-1
D: .
V: TRBV10-3
CDR3: CAIRKVGSSSTEAFF
DNA: TGTGCCATCAGGAAGGTGGGGAGCTCTTCGACTGAAGCTTTCTTT

size: .
J: TRBJ1-2
D: TRBD1
V: TRBV11-2
CDR3: CASSLAAVLTGDAYGYTF
DNA: TGTGCCAGCAGCTTAGCCGCCGTCCTGACAGGGGATGCCTATGGCTACACCTTC

size: .
J: TRBJ2-5
D: .
V: TRBV3-1
CDR3: CASTQERGWRETQYF
DNA: TGTGCCAGCACCCAGGAGAGGGGATGGAGAGAGACCCAGTACTTC

size: few
J: TRBJ1-4
D: .
V: TRBV7-8
CDR3: CASSRKDSFIEKLFF
DNA: TGTGCCAGCAGCCGCAAGGACAGCTTCATTGAAAAACTGTTTTTT

size: .
J: TRBJ1-5
D: .
V: TRBV5-1
CDR3: CASSLGVVGNQPQHF
DNA: TGCGCCAGCAGCTTGGGGGTGGTAGGTAATCAGCCCCAGCATTTT

size: .
J: TRBJ2-5
D: TRBD1
V: TRBV5-1
CDR3: CASSYRTGSLETQYF
DNA: TGCGCCAGCAGCTACCGGACAGGGTCGTTGGAGACCCAGTACTTC

size: few
J: TRBJ2-7
D: .
V: TRBV7-9
CDR3: CASSPARFPYEQYF
DNA: TGTGCCAGCAGCCCGGCTAGGTTCCCCTACGAGCAGTACTTC

size: few
J: TRBJ2-3
D: .
V: TRBV7-2
CDR3: CASSLEGGYTDTQYF
DNA: TGTGCCAGCAGCTTAGAGGGGGGATACACAGATACGCAGTATTTT

size: .
J: TRBJ1-2
D: .
V: TRBV27
CDR3: CASSLKPTNYGYTF
DNA: TGTGCCAGCAGTTTAAAACCGACGAACTATGGCTACACCTTC

size: few
J: TRBJ2-1
D: TRBD1
V: TRBV20-1
CDR3: CSAFFGGQGANEQFF
DNA: TGCAGTGCTTTCTTTGGGGGACAGGGGGCGAATGAGCAGTTCTTC

size: many
J: TRBJ2-1
D: .
V: TRBV11-2
CDR3: CASSSRPSLVVVEQFF
DNA: TGTGCCAGCAGCTCCCGACCGTCGTTGGTCGTGGTTGAGCAGTTCTTC

size: many
J: TRBJ2-3
D: .
V: TRBV10-2
CDR3: CASSESHVAWDTQYF
DNA: TGCGCCAGCAGTGAGTCTCACGTCGCTTGGGATACGCAGTATTTT

size: many
J: TRBJ2-1
D: TRBD2
V: TRBV5-1
CDR3: CASSSTSGGPYNEQFF
DNA: TGCGCCAGCAGCTCCACTAGCGGGGGACCTTACAATGAGCAGTTCTTC

size: few
J: TRBJ2-3
D: .
V: TRBV27
CDR3: CASSLDWIHTDTQYF
DNA: TGTGCCAGCAGTTTAGATTGGATCCACACAGATACGCAGTATTTT

size: few
J: TRBJ2-7
D: .
V: TRBV25-1
CDR3: CASSEGKGFDEQYF
DNA: TGTGCCAGCAGTGAGGGGAAAGGGTTCGACGAGCAGTACTTC

size: .
J: TRBJ2-1
D: TRBD1
V: TRBV7-9
CDR3: CASSLDRVNEQFF
DNA: TGTGCCAGCAGCTTGGACAGGGTCAATGAGCAGTTCTTC

size: .
J: TRBJ2-6
D: .
V: TRBV7-6
CDR3: CASSLSGGANVLTF
DNA: TGTGCCAGCAGCTTATCCGGTGGGGCCAACGTCCTGACTTTC

size: many
J: TRBJ2-3
D: .
V: TRBV9
CDR3: CASSVGEVVLNTDTQYF
DNA: TGTGCCAGCAGCGTAGGCGAGGTGGTTTTGAACACAGATACGCAGTATTTT

size: .
J: TRBJ1-2
D: .
V: TRBV3-1
CDR3: CASSQDYRRGYTF
DNA: TGTGCCAGCAGCCAAGATTACCGAAGGGGCTACACCTTC

size: .
J: TRBJ2-5
D: TRBD2
V: TRBV20-1
CDR3: CSASGGGEETQYF
DNA: TGCAGTGCTTCTGGCGGGGGGGAAGAGACCCAGTACTTC

size: few
J: TRBJ2-1
D: TRBD1
V: TRBV7-6
CDR3: CASSVRGLGYNEQFF
DNA: TGTGCCAGCAGCGTCAGGGGGCTCGGTTACAATGAGCAGTTCTTC

size: .
J: TRBJ1-2
D: TRBD1
V: TRBV29-1
CDR3: CSVLGTGGRGYGYTF
DNA: TGCAGCGTGTTAGGGACAGGGGGTCGGGGCTATGGCTACACCTTC

size: .
J: TRBJ2-4
D: .
V: TRBV6-5
CDR3: CASSSRWGLAAKNIQYF
DNA: TGTGCCAGCAGTTCCCGGTGGGGTCTTGCAGCCAAAAACATTCAGTACTTC

size: .
J: TRBJ2-3
D: .
V: TRBV11-2
CDR3: CASSLVGRVGATQYF
DNA: TGTGCCAGCAGCTTAGTCGGCAGGGTCGGTGCTACGCAGTATTTT

size: .
J: TRBJ2-1
D: .
V: TRBV7-2
CDR3: CASSSRWNEQFF
DNA: TGTGCCAGCAGCTCACGATGGAATGAGCAGTTCTTC

size: many
J: TRBJ2-1
D: TRBD1
V: TRBV7-9
CDR3: CASSLGRTGGVNEQFF
DNA: TGTGCCAGCAGCTTAGGCCGGACAGGGGGAGTCAATGAGCAGTTCTTC

size: .
J: TRBJ2-1
D: .
V: TRBV19
CDR3: CASSFTGGGEEFF
DNA: TGTGCCAGTAGCTTCACAGGGGGAGGGGAGGAGTTCTTC

size: few
J: TRBJ2-1
D: TRBD2
V: TRBV9
CDR3: CASSVSGTSGGAGEQFF
DNA: TGTGCCAGCAGCGTATCCGGGACTAGCGGGGGGGCCGGTGAGCAGTTCTTC

size: many
J: TRBJ1-1
D: .
V: TRBV4-1
CDR3: CASSQSRVGTEAFF
DNA: TGCGCCAGCAGCCAATCCAGGGTTGGCACTGAAGCTTTCTTT

size: .
J: TRBJ1-3
D: .
V: TRBV5-1
CDR3: CASRPYRDGGNTIYF
DNA: TGCGCCAGCAGACCTTACAGGGATGGTGGAAACACCATATATTTT

size: .
J: TRBJ1-5
D: TRBD1
V: TRBV7-9
CDR3: CASSSGTDIHQPQHF
DNA: TGTGCCAGCAGCTCAGGGACAGACATTCATCAGCCCCAGCATTTT

size: .
J: TRBJ2-7
D: .
V: TRBV6-2/TRBV6-3
CDR3: CASSYLGRETYEQYF
DNA: TGTGCCAGCAGTTACCTGGGCAGGGAGACCTACGAGCAGTACTTC

size: few
J: TRBJ2-3
D: .
V: TRBV7-6
CDR3: CASSFLVDTQYF
DNA: TGTGCCAGCAGCTTCCTAGTGGATACGCAGTATTTT

size: .
J: TRBJ2-1
D: .
V: TRBV4-1
CDR3: CASSQAPPGAQLYNEQFF
DNA: TGCGCCAGCAGCCAAGCCCCCCCTGGAGCGCAATTATACAATGAGCAGTTCTTC